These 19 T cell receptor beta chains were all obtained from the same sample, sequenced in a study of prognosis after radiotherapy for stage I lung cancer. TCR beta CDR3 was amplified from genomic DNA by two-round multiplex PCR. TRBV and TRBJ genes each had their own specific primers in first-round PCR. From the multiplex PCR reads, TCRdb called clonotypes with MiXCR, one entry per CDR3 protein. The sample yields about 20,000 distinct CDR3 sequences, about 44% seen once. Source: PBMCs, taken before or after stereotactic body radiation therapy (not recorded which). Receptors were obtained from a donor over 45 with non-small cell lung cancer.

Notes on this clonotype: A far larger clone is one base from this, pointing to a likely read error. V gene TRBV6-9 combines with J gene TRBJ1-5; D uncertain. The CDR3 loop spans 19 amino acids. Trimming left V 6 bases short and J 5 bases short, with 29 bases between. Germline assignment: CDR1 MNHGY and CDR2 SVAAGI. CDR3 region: CASRSGLRTIRLNYQPQHF. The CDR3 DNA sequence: TGTGCCAGCAGATCCGGACTTAGAACAATCAGGCTCAATTATCAGCCCCAGCATTTT.

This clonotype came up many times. The CDR3: CASSFRGLGTDLNYEQYF. The CDR3 nucleotides are TGTGCCAGCAGCTTTCGGGGTCTGGGAACAGACCTAAACTACGAGCAGTACTTC. The chain couples TRBV7-2 to TRBJ2-7; tentative D call: TRBD2 (5 bases). V was pared by 3 bases and J by 3 bases, with 24 bases between. This CDR3 spans 18 amino acids. The germline gives CDR1 SGHTA, CDR2 FQGNSA.

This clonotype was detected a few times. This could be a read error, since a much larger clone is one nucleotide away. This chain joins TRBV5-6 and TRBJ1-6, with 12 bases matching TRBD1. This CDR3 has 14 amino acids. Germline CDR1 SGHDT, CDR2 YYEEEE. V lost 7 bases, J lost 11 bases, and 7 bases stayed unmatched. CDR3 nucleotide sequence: TGTGCCAGCGGCTGGGACAGGGGGCTGACACCCCTCCACTTT. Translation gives CASGWDRGLTPLHF.

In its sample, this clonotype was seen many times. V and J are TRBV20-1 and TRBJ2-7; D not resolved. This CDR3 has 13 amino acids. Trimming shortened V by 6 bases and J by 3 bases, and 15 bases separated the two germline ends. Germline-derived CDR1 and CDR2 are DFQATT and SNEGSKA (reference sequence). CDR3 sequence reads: CSATQASNYEQYF. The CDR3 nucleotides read TGCAGTGCAACGCAGGCCAGCAACTACGAGCAGTACTTC.

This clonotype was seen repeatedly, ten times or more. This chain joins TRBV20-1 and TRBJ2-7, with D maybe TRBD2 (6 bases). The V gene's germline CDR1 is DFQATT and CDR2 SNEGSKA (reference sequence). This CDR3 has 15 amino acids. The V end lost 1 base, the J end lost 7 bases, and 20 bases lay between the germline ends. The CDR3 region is CSARVGSDPGEEQYF. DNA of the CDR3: TGCAGTGCTAGAGTAGGGAGCGATCCGGGGGAGGAGCAGTACTTC.

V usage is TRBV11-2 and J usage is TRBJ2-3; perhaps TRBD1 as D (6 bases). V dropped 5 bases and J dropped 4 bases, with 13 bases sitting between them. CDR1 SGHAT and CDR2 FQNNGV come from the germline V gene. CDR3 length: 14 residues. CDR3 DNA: TGTGCCAGCAGCCCTACACAGGGTTCAGATACGCAGTATTTT. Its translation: CASSPTQGSDTQYF.

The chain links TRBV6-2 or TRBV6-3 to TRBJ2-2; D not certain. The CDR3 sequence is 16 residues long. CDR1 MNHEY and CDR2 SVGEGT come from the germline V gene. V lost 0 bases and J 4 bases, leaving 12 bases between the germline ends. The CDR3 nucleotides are TGTGCCAGCAGTTACTCGCCCCAGGTTGGCACCGGGGAGCTGTTTTTT. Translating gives CASSYSPQVGTGELFF.

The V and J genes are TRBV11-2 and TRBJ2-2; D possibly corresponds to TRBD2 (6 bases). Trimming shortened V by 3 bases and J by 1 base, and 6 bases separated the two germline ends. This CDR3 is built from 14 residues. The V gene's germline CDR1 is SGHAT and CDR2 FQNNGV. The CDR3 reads CASSLEGNTGELFF. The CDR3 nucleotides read TGTGCCAGCAGCTTGGAGGGGAACACCGGGGAGCTGTTTTTT.

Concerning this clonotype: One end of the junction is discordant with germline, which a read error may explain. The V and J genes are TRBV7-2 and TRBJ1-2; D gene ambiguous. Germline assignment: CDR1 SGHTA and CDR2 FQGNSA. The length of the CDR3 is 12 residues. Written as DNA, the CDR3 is TGTGCCAGCAGCTTGGACGGCAAGGGCTACTCCTTC. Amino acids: CASSLDGKGYSF.

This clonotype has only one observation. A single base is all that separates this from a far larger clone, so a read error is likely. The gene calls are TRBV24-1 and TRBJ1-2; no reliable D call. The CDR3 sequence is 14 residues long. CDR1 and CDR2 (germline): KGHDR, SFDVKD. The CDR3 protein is CASSVPPVSNGYTF. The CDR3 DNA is TGTGCCAGCAGTGTCCCCCCAGTCTCAAATGGCTACACCTTC.

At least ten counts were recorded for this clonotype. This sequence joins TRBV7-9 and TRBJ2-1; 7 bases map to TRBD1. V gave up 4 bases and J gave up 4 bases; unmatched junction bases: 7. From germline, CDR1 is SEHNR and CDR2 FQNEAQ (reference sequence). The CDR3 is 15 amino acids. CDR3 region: CASSSTGTVYNEQFF. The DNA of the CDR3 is TGTGCCAGCAGCTCGACCGGGACAGTATACAATGAGCAGTTCTTC.

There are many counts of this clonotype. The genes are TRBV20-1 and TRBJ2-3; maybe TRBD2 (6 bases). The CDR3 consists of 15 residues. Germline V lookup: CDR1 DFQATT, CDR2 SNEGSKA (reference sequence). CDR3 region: CRPIEGGLLTDTQYF. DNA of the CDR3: TGCAGACCTATTGAAGGCGGACTACTAACAGATACGCAGTATTTT.

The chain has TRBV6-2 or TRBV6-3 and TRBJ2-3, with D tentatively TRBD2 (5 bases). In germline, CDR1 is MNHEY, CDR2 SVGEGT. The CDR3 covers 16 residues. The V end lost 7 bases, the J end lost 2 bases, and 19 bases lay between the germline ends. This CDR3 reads CASTRRGVGNTDTQYF. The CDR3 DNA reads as TGTGCCAGCACCAGACGGGGTGTAGGGAACACAGATACGCAGTATTTT.

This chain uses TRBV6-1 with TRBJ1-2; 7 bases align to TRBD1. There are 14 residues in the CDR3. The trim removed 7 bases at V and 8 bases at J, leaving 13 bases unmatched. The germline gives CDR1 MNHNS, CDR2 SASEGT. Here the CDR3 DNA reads TGTGCCAGCATCCTATACAGGGGTATGCGGGGCTACACCTTC. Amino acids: CASILYRGMRGYTF.

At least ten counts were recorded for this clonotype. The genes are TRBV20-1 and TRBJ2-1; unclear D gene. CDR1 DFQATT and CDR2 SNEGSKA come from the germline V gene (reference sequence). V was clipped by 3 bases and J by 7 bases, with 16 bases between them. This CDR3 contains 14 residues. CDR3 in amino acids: CSASFRAVVNEQFF. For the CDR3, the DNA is TGCAGTGCTAGTTTTCGTGCGGTAGTAAATGAGCAGTTCTTC.

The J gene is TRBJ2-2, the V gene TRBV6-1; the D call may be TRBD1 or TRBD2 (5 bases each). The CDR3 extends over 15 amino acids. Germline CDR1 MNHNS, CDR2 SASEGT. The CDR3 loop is CDTNSGTDNTGELFF. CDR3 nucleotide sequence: TGTGACACTAACTCCGGGACGGATAACACCGGGGAGCTGTTTTTT.

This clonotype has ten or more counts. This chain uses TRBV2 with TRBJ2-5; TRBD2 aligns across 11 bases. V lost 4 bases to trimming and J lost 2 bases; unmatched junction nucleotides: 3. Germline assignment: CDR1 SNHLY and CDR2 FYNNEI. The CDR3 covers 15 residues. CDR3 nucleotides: TGTGCCAGCAGTGGGGGGACTAGCGGACAAGAGACCCAGTACTTC. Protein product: CASSGGTSGQETQYF.

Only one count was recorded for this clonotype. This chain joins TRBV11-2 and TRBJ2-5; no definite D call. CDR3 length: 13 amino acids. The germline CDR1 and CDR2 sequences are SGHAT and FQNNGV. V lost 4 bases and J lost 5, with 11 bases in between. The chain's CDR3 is CASSSGAWETQYF. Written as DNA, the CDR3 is TGTGCCAGCAGCTCAGGAGCTTGGGAGACCCAGTACTTC.

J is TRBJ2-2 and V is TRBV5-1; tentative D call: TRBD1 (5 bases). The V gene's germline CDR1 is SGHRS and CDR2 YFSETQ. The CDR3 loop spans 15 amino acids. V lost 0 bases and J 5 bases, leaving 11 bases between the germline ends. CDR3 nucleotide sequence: TGCGCCAGCAGCTTGGAGGTTAGGGGAACCGGGGAGCTGTTTTTT. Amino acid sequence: CASSLEVRGTGELFF.